In its sample, the clone carrying this TCR beta chain was seen many times. Its antigen is still unknown. Germline values: CDR1 SEHNR, CDR2 FQNEAQ (reference sequence). Trimming removed 6 bases from V and 3 bases from J, with 12 bases in between. The CDR3 is 14 residues long. This entry comes from a study of T-cell reconstitution after alpha-beta-depleted transplantation in children. Broader study findings: Fresh T-cell production supplied most of the T-cell counts and diversity seen one year after transplant. Reported findings indicate that, about two months after transplant, alpha-beta T cells came from several hundred expanded clones, which were derived from non-depleted graft cells.

Unique molecular identifiers were incorporated into the prepared TCRbeta library. TCRdb fed the PCR reads into MiXCR, producing one record per CDR3 protein. Among roughly 340,000 distinct CDR3 sequences listed, roughly 17% were seen once. The chain recombines TRBV7-9 with TRBJ1-5; a weak D match, TRBD1 (5 bases). This sequence was found in a male patient aged 2 to 10 who had a stem cell transplant for acute lymphoblastic leukemia, so the T cells may come from the graft donor. Sequenced material: PBMCs, mostly from graft donor cells, taken 360 days after TCRalphabeta/CD19-depleted stem cell transplant. The DNA of the CDR3 is TGTGCCAGCAGTTCTCAGGGTTCCAATCAGCCCCAGCATTTT. Translation gives CASSSQGSNQPQHF. Drawing the rest from reference TRBV7-9 and TRBJ1-5, the complete variable domain is DTGVSQNPRHKITKRGQNVTFRCDPISEHNRLYWYRQTLGQGPEFLTYFQNEAQLEKSRLLSDRFSAERPKGSFSTLEIQRTEQGDSAMYLCASSSQGSNQPQHFGDGTRLSIL.